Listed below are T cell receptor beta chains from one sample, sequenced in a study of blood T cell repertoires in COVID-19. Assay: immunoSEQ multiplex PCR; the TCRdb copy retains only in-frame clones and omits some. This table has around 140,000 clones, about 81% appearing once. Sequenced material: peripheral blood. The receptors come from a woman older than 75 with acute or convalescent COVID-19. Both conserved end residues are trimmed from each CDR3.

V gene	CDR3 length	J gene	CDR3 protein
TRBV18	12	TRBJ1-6	ASSPLDRGSPLH
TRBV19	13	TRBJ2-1	ASSLWTAEYNEQF
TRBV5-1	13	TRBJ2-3	ASSFRDRVGDTQY
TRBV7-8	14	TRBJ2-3	ASSPLWGGSTDTQY
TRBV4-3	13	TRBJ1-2	ASSPDRDPNYGYT
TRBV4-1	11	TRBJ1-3	ASSRPGGNTIY
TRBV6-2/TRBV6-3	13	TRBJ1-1	ASSDWTRGPAEAF
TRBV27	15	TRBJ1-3	ASSLSIPGTGRNTIY
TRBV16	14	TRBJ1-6	ASSQSAGTGNSPLH
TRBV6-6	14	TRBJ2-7	ASSYSQLAGAHKQY
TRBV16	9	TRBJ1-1	ASSQLSEAF
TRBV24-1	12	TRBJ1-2	ATSDPGQGYGYT
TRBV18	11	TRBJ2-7	ASSPASRYEQY
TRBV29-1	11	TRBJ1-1	SVEGYGGTEAF
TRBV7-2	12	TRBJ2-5	ASSQVAGRETQY
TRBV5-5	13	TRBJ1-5	ASSHGQGRNQPQH
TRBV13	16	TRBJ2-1	ASSLGLGLAGGHEVQF
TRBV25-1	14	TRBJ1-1	ASSDPLGFRGTKAF
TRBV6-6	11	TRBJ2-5	ASSRDSRETQY
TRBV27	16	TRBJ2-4	ASRRVTEFRGAKNIQY
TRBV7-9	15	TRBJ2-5	ASSLGLAGEGLETQY
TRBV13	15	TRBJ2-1	ASSSKTSGWAYNEQF
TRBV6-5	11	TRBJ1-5	ASSQTQGQPQH
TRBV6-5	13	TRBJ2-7	ASSQFDRGSYEQY
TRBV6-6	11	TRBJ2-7	ASSYMGPYEQY
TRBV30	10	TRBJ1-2	ACWTGVGGYT
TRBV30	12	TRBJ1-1	AWSRVTGVTEAF
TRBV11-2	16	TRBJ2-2	ASSLLEGLAGITGELF
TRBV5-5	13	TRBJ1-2	ASSQPGQGIYGYT
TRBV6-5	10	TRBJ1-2	ASSYSGYGYT
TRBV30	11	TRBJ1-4	AWTPGPNEKLF
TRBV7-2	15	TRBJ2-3	ASSREARGGGADTQY
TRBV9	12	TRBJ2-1	ASSVRAGSNEQF
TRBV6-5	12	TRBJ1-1	ASRNRDSAGRAF
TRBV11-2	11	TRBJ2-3	ASSLGAGDTQY
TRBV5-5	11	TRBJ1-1	ASSRGTDTEAF
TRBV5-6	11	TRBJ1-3	ASSSGSGNTIY
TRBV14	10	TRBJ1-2	ASSAGTGGYT
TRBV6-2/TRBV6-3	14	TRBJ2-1	ASTPGQGGGFAEQF
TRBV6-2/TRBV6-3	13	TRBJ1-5	ASSSGGGGNQPQH
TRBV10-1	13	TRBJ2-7	ASSESTGQIYEQY
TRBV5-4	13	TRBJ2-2	ASSLGGMNTGELF
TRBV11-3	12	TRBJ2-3	ASSRQGVTDTQY
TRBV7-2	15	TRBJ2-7	ASSLGLAGGEGGEQY
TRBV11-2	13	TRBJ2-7	ASSLLAGGSYEQY
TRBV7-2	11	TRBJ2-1	ASSLSPAGEQF
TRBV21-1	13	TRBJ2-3	ASSKEPGSTDTQY
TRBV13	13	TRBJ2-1	ASSSRTSTYNEQF
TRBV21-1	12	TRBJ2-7	ASSKPGNSYEQY
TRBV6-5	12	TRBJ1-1	ASKKQGGNTEAF
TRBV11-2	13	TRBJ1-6	ASSFVGDENSPLH
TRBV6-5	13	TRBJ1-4	ASSYSLQGYEKLF